The clone carrying this T cell receptor (beta chain) has only one observation. Its target is unknown. PCR amplification relied on 60 Vbeta primers (plus 13 Jbeta primers). This table comes from immunoSEQ multiplex PCR, and its TCRdb copy is limited to in-frame clones, with some not included. Among some 120,000 clones listed, around 80% were seen once. This sample was taken from a study of cytomegalovirus exposure and HLA in healthy donors. Study background: In an earlier analysis, around 100 million unique TCR beta sequences were found from some 170 million T cells. Study-level points and caveats: Sequencing artifact likely explains a cluster of highly shared sequence variants. Altogether, around 160 TCR beta chains were recorded as cytomegalovirus-associated.

J gave up 9 bases and V 5 bases, and 10 bases lay outside the gene matches. Germline V gene data show CDR1 as SGHAT and CDR2 as FQNNGV. The CDR3 is 15 amino acids. The chain recombines TRBV11-2 with TRBJ1-6; 7 bases align to TRBD1. This receptor was obtained from a man younger than 45 in good health and CMV-seropositive. The sequenced material came from PBMCs. CDR3 loop: CASSLSRGQSSPLHF. The CDR3 DNA reads as TGTGCCAGCAGCCTTTCGAGGGGGCAGAGTTCACCCCTCCACTTT.